This TCR beta chain was obtained from a study of blood T cell repertoires in COVID-19. Across the whole study: The study counted Cohort 3 donors as recovered given two negative PCRs, clearance, or symptom resolution. Nucleic acid was either cDNA or gDNA, and it came from T cells, B-cell-depleted T cells, or PBMCs. Samples representing acute and convalescent COVID-19 were sourced from the United States, Italy and Spain.

V trimming: 7 bases; J trimming: 2 bases; junction bases outside the gene matches: 7. Germline CDR1 is LNHDA and CDR2 is SQIVND (reference sequence). CDR3 length: 15 amino acids. The table came from immunoSEQ multiplex PCR; TCRdb's copy has only in-frame clones and leaves some out. Of around 200,000 clones detected, 70% to 90% appear once; the ten largest clones hold approximately 3%. Which cohort a participant joined came from the clinical history participants gave. The sample taken for sequencing was PBMCs or T cells enriched from blood (not recorded which). This sequence originates from a woman in her forties or fifties in a cohort exposed to, infected with or recovered from COVID-19 (not recorded which). The rearrangement uses TRBV19 and TRBJ2-2; TRBD1 agrees at 7 bases. CDR3 DNA sequence: TGTGCCAGTACCCGACAGGGATTAAACACCGGGGAGCTGTTTTTT. It yields the protein CASTRQGLNTGELFF.